Listed below are T cell receptor beta chains from one sample, sequenced in a study of tumor-infiltrating lymphocytes in localized non-small cell lung cancer. Sequencing was performed with immunoSEQ multiplex PCR; in TCRdb, only in-frame clones are kept and a portion is missing. Of 5,500 to 7,500 clones in the sample, about 71% were seen once. What was sequenced was uninvolved lung tissue not adjacent to the tumor. Receptor source: a human donor with non-small cell lung cancer. The CDR3 runs from the conserved cysteine through the conserved F or W. D genes are given only for firm matches. Only some rows state a clone size, as once, few, many or a class for expanded clones.

CASTTQGPHGYTF | TGTGCCAGCACCACGCAGGGTCCCCATGGCTACACCTTC | TRBJ1-2 | . | few | TRBV5-8
CASSQDRTAMGYTF | TGTGCCAGCAGCCAAGATAGGACAGCGATGGGCTACACCTTC | TRBJ1-2 | . | medium-sized | TRBV4-2
CASSFQGTDTQYF | TGTGCCAGCAGCTTCCAGGGAACAGATACGCAGTATTTT | TRBJ2-3 | . | . | TRBV11-3
CASSPGGGNTGELFF | TGTGCCAGCAGCCCCGGGGGGGGGAACACCGGGGAGCTGTTTTTT | TRBJ2-2 | TRBD2 | few | TRBV7-8
CASSSQGLANTGELFF | TGTGCCAGCAGCTCCCAGGGACTAGCGAACACCGGGGAGCTGTTTTTT | TRBJ2-2 | TRBD2 | . | TRBV7-3
CASSLAGRVATNEKLFF | TGTGCCAGCAGCCTAGCAGGGCGGGTAGCAACTAATGAAAAACTGTTTTTT | TRBJ1-4 | . | . | TRBV5-8
CASSLGGTYTGELFF | TGTGCCAGCAGTTTGGGCGGGACGTACACCGGGGAGCTGTTTTTT | TRBJ2-2 | . | . | TRBV28
CASSLRGGAETQYF | TGTGCTAGCAGCTTAAGGGGGGGGGCAGAGACCCAGTACTTC | TRBJ2-5 | . | . | TRBV7-7
CASSIGQGNQPQHF | TGTGCCAGTAGTATAGGACAGGGCAATCAGCCCCAGCATTTT | TRBJ1-5 | . | medium-sized | TRBV19
CASSLAGGSTDTQYF | TGTGCCAGCAGCTTAGCAGGGGGCAGCACAGATACGCAGTATTTT | TRBJ2-3 | TRBD1 | few | TRBV7-3
CASSESRQGAPYGYTF | TGCGCCAGCAGTGAGTCAAGACAGGGGGCGCCGTATGGCTACACCTTC | TRBJ1-2 | TRBD1 | . | TRBV10-2
CASSPPPGRYEQYF | TGTGCCAGCTCACCACCACCAGGTCGCTACGAGCAGTACTTC | TRBJ2-7 | . | . | TRBV18
CASSRPGRGPQETQYF | TGTGCCAGCAGCCGACCCGGGAGGGGCCCACAAGAGACCCAGTACTTC | TRBJ2-5 | TRBD2 | . | TRBV28
CASPLGGDTGELFF | TGTGCCAGTCCCCTGGGGGGGGACACCGGGGAGCTGTTTTTT | TRBJ2-2 | TRBD2 | . | TRBV19
CASSGRDRSSYEQYF | TGTGCCAGCAGTGGAAGGGACAGAAGCTCCTACGAGCAGTACTTC | TRBJ2-7 | TRBD1 | . | TRBV27
CASSRGRENTEAFF | TGTGCCAGCTCTCGAGGCAGAGAGAACACTGAAGCTTTCTTT | TRBJ1-1 | . | once | TRBV6-8
CASIRGGNNQPQHF | TGTGCCAGCATCCGAGGGGGAAACAATCAGCCCCAGCATTTT | TRBJ1-5 | . | . | TRBV28
CASSPTLAGDTQYF | TGTGCCAGCAGCCCGACCCTTGCGGGAGATACGCAGTATTTT | TRBJ2-3 | . | . | TRBV11-2
CASSFLYLTSGTGGELFF | TGTGCCAGCAGTTTCCTATACCTCACATCCGGGACAGGCGGGGAGCTGTTTTTT | TRBJ2-2 | TRBD1 | . | TRBV28
CASSPPPGDTQYF | TGTGCCAGCAGCCCCCCCCCAGGGGATACGCAGTATTTT | TRBJ2-3 | . | . | TRBV7-6
CASSLGPGGTDTQYF | TGTGCCAGCAGCTTAGGGCCGGGGGGTACAGATACGCAGTATTTT | TRBJ2-3 | TRBD2 | . | TRBV7-6
CASSRVTTGSGSPLHF | TGCGCCAGCAGCCGGGTTACCACAGGGTCGGGCTCACCCCTCCACTTT | TRBJ1-6 | . | . | TRBV4-3
CASSPGKNNEKLFF | TGCGCCAGCAGCCCCGGCAAGAACAATGAAAAACTGTTTTTT | TRBJ1-4 | . | . | TRBV4-3
CASSPGLAGGSTSTDTQYF | TGCGCCAGCAGCCCGGGACTAGCGGGGGGGTCCACTAGCACAGATACGCAGTATTTT | TRBJ2-3 | TRBD2 | . | TRBV5-1
CASSYHLYNEQFF | TGTGCCAGCAGTTACCACCTATACAATGAGCAGTTCTTC | TRBJ2-1 | . | . | TRBV6-5
CASSLGRRYGYTF | TGTGCCAGCAGCTTAGGACGACGTTATGGCTACACCTTC | TRBJ1-2 | . | few | TRBV11-2